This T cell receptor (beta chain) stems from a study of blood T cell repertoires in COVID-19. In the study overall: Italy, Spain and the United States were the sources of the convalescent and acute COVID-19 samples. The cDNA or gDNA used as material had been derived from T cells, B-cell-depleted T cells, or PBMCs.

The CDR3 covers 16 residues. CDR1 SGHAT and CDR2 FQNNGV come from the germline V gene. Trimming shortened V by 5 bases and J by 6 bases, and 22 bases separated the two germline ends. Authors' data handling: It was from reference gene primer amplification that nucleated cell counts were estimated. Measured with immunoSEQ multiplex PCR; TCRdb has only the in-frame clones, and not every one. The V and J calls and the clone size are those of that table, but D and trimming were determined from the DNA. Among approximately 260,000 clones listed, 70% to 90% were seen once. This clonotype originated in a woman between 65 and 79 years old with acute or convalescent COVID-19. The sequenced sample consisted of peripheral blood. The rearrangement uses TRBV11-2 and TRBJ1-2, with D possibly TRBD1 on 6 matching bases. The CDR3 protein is CASSPGAGGGPDGYTF. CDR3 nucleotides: TGTGCCAGCAGCCCTGGAGCGGGGGGCGGCCCGGATGGCTACACCTTC.